This TCR beta chain emerged from a study of OX40 agonist ivuxolimab in advanced cancers. Study-wide points: Certain nonresponding patients likewise had low normalized T-cell clonal expansion.

Assay used: immunoSEQ multiplex PCR; TCRdb lists only in-frame clones, some missing. The sample consists of 70,000 to 90,000 clones, 81% of them appearing once. Of note for this clone: The antigen is undetermined.

This clonotype was sampled from an adult with an advanced solid tumor such as melanoma, head and neck, liver or kidney cancer. This specimen consisted of CD4+ or CD8+ T cells sorted from blood, obtained in a trial of the OX40 agonist ivuxolimab.

The CDR3 here is CASSSQAGRTNEQFF. The CDR3 bases are TGCGCCAGCAGCTCCCAAGCGGGAAGAACAAATGAGCAGTTCTTC. The chain uses TRBV5-1 and TRBJ2-1, with 7 bases fitting TRBD2. The length of the CDR3 is 15 residues. Germline V gives CDR1 SGHRS, CDR2 YFSETQ. V lost 3 bases to trimming and J lost 7 bases; unmatched junction nucleotides: 10.